This entry lists 24 T cell receptor beta chains sequenced from one sample in a study of CD8+ T cells in alopecia areata. Indicated treatment: oral pan-JAK inhibitor, 5-10 mg twice daily. Extracted RNA was reverse transcribed into cDNA, the sequencing template. Measured with immunoSEQ multiplex PCR; TCRdb has only the in-frame clones, and not every one. The repertoire holds roughly 210,000 clones, with approximately 45% as singletons. Sequenced here: CD4+ T cells sorted from blood, sampled at approximately week 36, from a patient treated with tofacitinib. Source of these receptors: a human donor with alopecia areata.

The table lists this clone with a count of one. CDR3 nucleotides: TGTGCCAGTGGTGGGGCGGGACTTGGGGAGCAGTACTTC. This gives the protein CASGGAGLGEQYF. V gene TRBV25-1 combines with J gene TRBJ2-7, with D perhaps matching TRBD2 (6 bases). The CDR3 consists of 13 residues. Per germline, CDR1 MGHDK and CDR2 SYGVNS. V was cut by 9 bases and J by 7 bases, with 19 bases left in between.

This clone was counted between two and nine times. The chain carries TRBV7-8 and TRBJ2-3, with TRBD2 matching 12 bases. The CDR3 is 16 amino acids. Losses at the gene ends were 5 bases for V and 4 bases for J; bases not matched to a gene: 7. Per the germline V gene, CDR1 is SGHVS and CDR2 is FQNEAQ. This CDR3 is CASSKGTSGWADTQYF. The CDR3 DNA follows: TGTGCCAGCAGCAAAGGGACTAGCGGGTGGGCAGATACGCAGTATTTT.

In DNA form, the CDR3 reads TGCAGCGTTGCAGGTAGGGGCAATCAGCCCCAGCATTTT. Translated: CSVAGRGNQPQHF. The V call is TRBV29-1, the J call TRBJ1-5; no clear D gene. The germline gives CDR1 SQVTM, CDR2 ANQGSEA. V lost 4 bases and J 2 bases, leaving 9 bases between the germline ends. The CDR3 is 13 amino acids. Filled out from reference TRBV29-1 and TRBJ1-5, the complete variable domain reads SAVISQKPSRDICQRGTSLTIQCQVDSQVTMMFWYRQQPGQSLTLIATANQGSEATYESGFVIDKFPISRPNLTFSTLTVSNMSPEDSSIYLCSVAGRGNQPQHFGDGTRLSIL.

The table lists this clone with a count of one. The chain carries TRBV5-1 and TRBJ1-1, with 7 bases identical to TRBD1. The CDR3 contains 15 residues. J lost 4 bases, V lost 2 bases, and 8 bases had no gene match. Germline assignment: CDR1 SGHRS and CDR2 YFSETQ. Here the CDR3 reads CASSFQTGKFTEAFF. The CDR3 nucleotides are TGCGCCAGCAGCTTTCAGACAGGGAAGTTCACTGAAGCTTTCTTT. Full variable domain (missing parts from reference TRBV5-1 and TRBJ1-1): KAGVTQTPRYLIKTRGQQVTLSCSPISGHRSVSWYQQTPGQGLQFLFEYFSETQRNKGNFPGRFSGRQFSNSRSEMNVSTLELGDSALYLCASSFQTGKFTEAFFGQGTRLTVV.

The chain couples TRBV23-1 to TRBJ2-5, with 11 bases identical to TRBD2. Being an ORF, TRBV23-1 has a function that is uncertain. V gave up 1 base and J gave up 4 bases; unmatched junction bases: 8. The CDR3 runs 17 residues. The CDR3 loop is CASSQLGVAGGPETQYF. Written as DNA, the CDR3 is TGCGCCAGCAGTCAATTGGGGGTAGCGGGAGGGCCAGAGACCCAGTACTTC.

The rearrangement uses TRBV7-2 and TRBJ2-3; the match to TRBD2 covers 7 bases. Germline V CDR1 and CDR2: SGHTA, FQGNSA. The CDR3 length is 16 residues. Trimming at V came to 2 bases and at J to 0 bases, leaving 5 bases not matched to a gene. CDR3 nucleotide sequence: TGTGCCAGCAGCTTATTCGCGGGAGTGAGCACAGATACGCAGTATTTT. Protein sequence: CASSLFAGVSTDTQYF. The whole variable domain, filled in from reference TRBV7-2 and TRBJ2-3, reads GAGVSQSPSNKVTEKGKDVELRCDPISGHTALYWYRQSLGQGLEFLIYFQGNSAPDKSGLPSDRFSAERTGGSVSTLTIQRTQQEDSAVYLCASSLFAGVSTDTQYFGPGTRLTVL.

Note on this clone: The sample carries other DNA sequences with the same CDR3. The V and J genes are TRBV5-1 and TRBJ2-4, with D perhaps TRBD1 (5 bases). The CDR3 totals 14 residues. Germline-derived CDR1 and CDR2 are SGHRS and YFSETQ. Trimming took 1 base from V and 0 from J, leaving 5 bases between them. This CDR3 reads CASSLQGAKNIQYF. In DNA form, the CDR3 reads TGCGCCAGCAGCTTGCAGGGAGCCAAAAACATTCAGTACTTC. Looking up the rest from reference TRBV5-1 and TRBJ2-4 gives the full variable domain: KAGVTQTPRYLIKTRGQQVTLSCSPISGHRSVSWYQQTPGQGLQFLFEYFSETQRNKGNFPGRFSGRQFSNSRSEMNVSTLELGDSALYLCASSLQGAKNIQYFGAGTRLSVL.

The V call is TRBV11-3, the J call TRBJ2-3, with D perhaps matching TRBD2 (6 bases). The germline V gene encodes CDR1 SGHNT and CDR2 YENEEA. The CDR3 loop spans 16 amino acids. The germline V and J ends were trimmed by 2 bases and 2 bases, with 14 bases remaining between them. CDR3 sequence reads: CASSLTVAGPTDTQYF. The DNA of the CDR3 is TGTGCCAGCAGCTTAACGGTGGCGGGACCCACAGATACGCAGTATTTT.

The J gene is TRBJ2-7, the V gene TRBV29-1; TRBD1 is a possible D gene (5 bases). The CDR3 loop spans 15 amino acids. Germline loops: CDR1 SQVTM, CDR2 ANQGSEA. Trimming pared 0 bases from V and 2 bases from J, leaving 14 bases between. The CDR3 bases are TGCAGCGTTGAAGATGTCAGGCAGGGAACCTACGAGCAGTACTTC. Translated: CSVEDVRQGTYEQYF.

The J gene is TRBJ2-3, the V gene TRBV19, with D hard to call. Deletions cut 3 bases from V and 1 base from J, with 5 bases between. The CDR3 extends over 13 amino acids. CDR1 is LNHDA, CDR2 SQIVND, per germline (reference sequence). CDR3 loop: CASSMQGTDTQYF. The CDR3 bases are TGTGCCAGTAGTATGCAGGGCACAGATACGCAGTATTTT.

This clone was observed a few times. The chain recombines TRBV5-1 with TRBJ1-4, with TRBD1 matching over 11 bases. Germline V gene lookup returns CDR1 SGHRS and CDR2 YFSETQ. J lost 8 bases, V lost 4 bases, and 4 bases had no gene match. The CDR3 has 14 residues. The CDR3 region has the DNA TGCGCCAGCAGCCGGGACAGGGGGAACGAAAAACTGTTTTTT. Translation: CASSRDRGNEKLFF.

This chain connects TRBV18 to TRBJ1-2; no reliable D call. The CDR3 runs 12 residues. Trimming stripped 0 bases from V and 8 bases from J, with 7 bases between. Germline V gene sequence: CDR1 KGHSH, CDR2 LQKENI. CDR3 protein: CASSPPGGGYTF. In DNA form, the CDR3 reads TGTGCCAGCTCACCACCGGGAGGGGGCTACACCTTC.

This chain links TRBV30 with TRBJ2-5; 10 bases agree with TRBD1. The length of the CDR3 is 14 residues. V was pared by 2 bases and J by 5 bases, with 5 bases of the junction left unmatched. Germline CDR1 GTSNPN, CDR2 SVGIG (reference sequence). This chain's CDR3 is CAWSLGQGWETQYF. The CDR3, as DNA: TGTGCCTGGAGTTTGGGACAGGGGTGGGAGACCCAGTACTTC.

Comment on this clone: Other DNA sequences in this specimen translate into the identical CDR3. The CDR3 loop reads CASSGTSGSYEQYF. In DNA, the CDR3 is TGCGCCAGCAGTGGGACTAGCGGGAGTTACGAGCAGTACTTC. The chain uses TRBV5-1 and TRBJ2-7; 14 nucleotides agree with TRBD2. Unmatched junction bases numbered 2, after V lost 5 bases and J lost 4 bases. The CDR3 totals 14 residues. Germline values: CDR1 SGHRS, CDR2 YFSETQ.

This chain joins TRBV29-1 and TRBJ2-2, with unresolved D. Germline V gene lookup returns CDR1 SQVTM and CDR2 ANQGSEA. The CDR3 runs 12 residues. V was shortened by 7 bases and J by 4 bases, with 10 bases between the two germline ends. CDR3 sequence reads: CSAVQSTGELFF. The CDR3 nucleotides read TGCAGCGCCGTACAGAGCACCGGGGAGCTGTTTTTT.

J is TRBJ1-5 and V is TRBV29-1; 10 bases line up with TRBD1. The ends lost 4 bases at V and 4 bases at J; junction bases unmatched: 4. Germline V gene data show CDR1 as SQVTM and CDR2 as ANQGSEA. This CDR3 is built from 14 residues. CDR3 nucleotides: TGCAGCGTTGCCGGGACAGGGGCGAATCAGCCCCAGCATTTT. This codes for CSVAGTGANQPQHF. Full variable domain (remainder filled in from reference TRBV29-1 and TRBJ1-5): SAVISQKPSRDICQRGTSLTIQCQVDSQVTMMFWYRQQPGQSLTLIATANQGSEATYESGFVIDKFPISRPNLTFSTLTVSNMSPEDSSIYLCSVAGTGANQPQHFGDGTRLSIL.

The chain carries TRBV30 and TRBJ2-3; D is ambiguous. The length of the CDR3 is 15 residues. The V end was cut by 0 bases, the J end by 1 base, with 11 bases between. Germline V gene lookup returns CDR1 GTSNPN and CDR2 SVGIG (reference sequence). In nucleotides, the CDR3 is TGTGCCTGGAGTGTTGGGGATAAGGGCACAGATACGCAGTATTTT. Translation: CAWSVGDKGTDTQYF.

The chain recombines TRBV25-1 with TRBJ2-3; D possibly matches TRBD1 or TRBD2 (5 bases each). V was trimmed by 6 bases and J by 1 base, leaving 11 bases between them. The CDR3 sequence is 14 residues long. The germline V gene has CDR1 MGHDK and CDR2 SYGVNS. CDR3: CASRGVTGTDTQYF. The CDR3 DNA is TGTGCCAGCAGGGGGGTGACGGGCACAGATACGCAGTATTTT.

The chain recombines TRBV9 with TRBJ2-5; 8 bases are a match to TRBD1. The junction had 9 bases not matched to a gene; V was cut back by 3 bases and J by 5 bases. This CDR3 spans 15 amino acids. Germline V gene sequence: CDR1 SGDLS, CDR2 YYNGEE. For the CDR3, the DNA is TGTGCCAGCAGCGCGGAGACAGGGGCGTGGGAGACCCAGTACTTC. This translates into CASSAETGAWETQYF. Based on the CDR3 plus reference TRBV9 and TRBJ2-5, the full variable domain is DSGVTQTPKHLITATGQRVTLRCSPRSGDLSVYWYQQSLDQGLQFLIQYYNGEERAKGNILERFSAQQFPDLHSELNLSSLELGDSALYFCASSAETGAWETQYFGPGTRLLVL.

V usage is TRBV29-1 and J usage is TRBJ2-1, with 14 bases that match TRBD2. The germline gives CDR1 SQVTM, CDR2 ANQGSEA. Trimming at V came to 5 bases and at J to 3 bases, leaving 3 bases not matched to a gene. This CDR3 is built from 15 residues. In DNA, the CDR3 is TGCAGCGTTTACGGGACTAGCGGGGGCTACAATGAGCAGTTCTTC. This sequence encodes CSVYGTSGGYNEQFF.

This clone came up a few times. V gene TRBV5-4 combines with J gene TRBJ1-2, with 7 bases that match TRBD1. V lost 0 bases and J lost 5; bases outside the gene matches: 16. This CDR3 has 18 amino acids. Per germline, CDR1 SGHNT and CDR2 YYREEE (reference sequence). CDR3 region: CASSLDPGQQLRRYGYTF. CDR3 nucleotide sequence: TGTGCCAGCAGCTTGGACCCGGGACAGCAACTGAGGAGATATGGCTACACCTTC.

The genes are TRBV18 and TRBJ2-7; 8 bases fit TRBD2. V lost 2 bases to trimming and J lost 10 bases; unmatched junction nucleotides: 10. Germline V CDR1 and CDR2: KGHSH, LQKENI. CDR3 length: 14 amino acids. The CDR3 DNA reads TGTGCCAGCTCACCAGGTAGCGGGATAGCGCTACAGTACTTC. It is translated as CASSPGSGIALQYF.

This clone was recorded once. V usage is TRBV29-1 and J usage is TRBJ1-3; 9 positions agree with TRBD1. This CDR3 is 16 amino acids long. The junction had 9 bases not matched to a gene; V was cut back by 2 bases and J by 4 bases. From germline, CDR1 is SQVTM and CDR2 ANQGSEA. The CDR3 here is CSVEPATGGIGNTIYF. CDR3 sequence (DNA): TGCAGCGTTGAACCAGCGACAGGGGGGATAGGAAACACCATATATTTT.

This clone was counted between two and nine times. V is TRBV2 and J is TRBJ2-7, with D perhaps matching TRBD2 (6 bases). Germline V lookup: CDR1 SNHLY, CDR2 FYNNEI. The V and J ends lost 6 bases and 2 bases respectively, with 14 bases between them. This CDR3 spans 14 amino acids. The CDR3, as DNA: TGTGCCAGCAGAGGAGCGGACTATACCTACGAGCAGTACTTC. Amino acids: CASRGADYTYEQYF.